Listed here is a single T cell receptor beta chain. Its specificity is not known. Germline CDR1 and CDR2: SGHAT and FQNNGV. The CDR3 covers 15 residues. Trimming pared 5 bases from V and 4 bases from J, leaving 15 bases between. This entry comes from a study of T-cell memory formation after mild COVID-19. TCRdb recomputed calls from the 5' RACE reads with MiXCR, one row per CDR3 protein. The data contain about 180,000 distinct CDR3 sequences, around a sixth of them singletons. Whole-study results and caveats: Cross-reactive memory apparently joined, as some responding clones appeared in pre-infection memory. Contracting CD4+ clones sat mainly in CM and EM; CD8+ in EMRA. Researchers could not confirm that second-wave clones peaking on day 37 targeted SARS-CoV-2.

The V and J genes are TRBV11-2 and TRBJ2-4; D not certain. The sample was PBMCs or a T cell subset sorted from them (not recorded which). The source is a man in his late teens or twenties who had mild COVID-19 (a few samples of this study predate the infection). Cell type and time point are not known. For the CDR3, the DNA is TGTGCCAGCAGCCAAGGTTTTGGATTTAAAAACATTCAGTACTTC. Its translation: CASSQGFGFKNIQYF. Complete variable domain (other parts from reference TRBV11-2 and TRBJ2-4): EAGVAQSPRYKIIEKRQSVAFWCNPISGHATLYWYQQILGQGPKLLIQFQNNGVVDDSQLPKDRFSAERLKGVDSTLKIQPAKLEDSAVYLCASSQGFGFKNIQYFGAGTRLSVL.